A selection of T cell receptor beta chains follows, all from one sample in a study of blood T cell repertoires in COVID-19. TCRdb's table, derived via immunoSEQ multiplex PCR, lists solely in-frame clones and lacks some. The data hold roughly 260,000 clones, with around nine tenths observed a single time. The sample taken for sequencing was PBMCs or T cells enriched from blood (not recorded which). Receptors originate from a woman aged 18-29 years who had recovered from COVID-19. Each CDR3 is given without its conserved first and last residue.

v_call: TRBV11-2
cdr3_aa: ASSSSGGYQPQH

v_call: TRBV9
cdr3_aa: ASSDSTYINYGYT

v_call: TRBV5-4
cdr3_aa: ASSQEGDLGYGYT

v_call: TRBV4-3
cdr3_aa: ASSQEILAGGRSEQF

v_call: TRBV11-2
cdr3_aa: ASSPALLAGGRGETQY

v_call: TRBV28
cdr3_aa: ASSLTGDGKNIQY

v_call: TRBV27
cdr3_aa: ASSSPSTEADSPLH

v_call: TRBV27
cdr3_aa: ASTGLAGGPYNEQF

v_call: TRBV9
cdr3_aa: ASSEVGTGVGEQY

v_call: TRBV27
cdr3_aa: ASSLTREIYGYT

v_call: TRBV6-2/TRBV6-3
cdr3_aa: ASSFSGGAPDIQY

v_call: TRBV27
cdr3_aa: ASSPLGGGTDTQY

v_call: TRBV10-3
cdr3_aa: AISEGLRGNTIY

v_call: TRBV29-1
cdr3_aa: SVISGSSYEQY

v_call: TRBV5-4
cdr3_aa: ASSTDSLGRDIQY

v_call: TRBV2
cdr3_aa: ASRDSYYNEQF

v_call: TRBV20-1
cdr3_aa: SASWRGGPYEQY

v_call: TRBV5-4
cdr3_aa: ASSRNRAAINYGYT

v_call: TRBV6-5
cdr3_aa: ATQGLAGGDQY

v_call: TRBV19
cdr3_aa: ASSIDHEDNEQF

v_call: TRBV19
cdr3_aa: AGLGTRIQETQY

v_call: TRBV5-8
cdr3_aa: ASNLAYDYQSYNEQF

v_call: TRBV6-5
cdr3_aa: ASSGLAGGPGELF

v_call: TRBV28
cdr3_aa: ASTLTGNSYEQY

v_call: TRBV11-2
cdr3_aa: ASSLDPRTGERMNTEAF

v_call: TRBV5-1
cdr3_aa: ASSGPGTGVHNEQF

v_call: TRBV7-9
cdr3_aa: ASSSSQGARGNQPQH